The rows below give T cell receptor beta chains drawn from one sample of a study of T cell responses to AZD1222 COVID-19 vaccine. Method: immunoSEQ multiplex PCR; TCRdb's copy keeps in-frame clones and lacks some. The sample includes under 200,000 clones, roughly 86% of them seen just once. The sequencing used peripheral blood, collected on day 0 of AZD1222 vaccination. Source of these receptors: an adult in good health. Each CDR3 is given with its conserved first and last residue. The order of the fields is J gene, V gene, clone size, D gene, CDR3 DNA, CDR3 protein. The D gene is left open where the match is weak. Size is omitted from some rows. Given values are once, few, many or a class for expanded clones.

j_call: TRBJ2-5
v_call: TRBV12-3/TRBV12-4
clone_size: .
d_call: .
cdr3_nt: TGTGCCAGCAGTTTAGGGCATCAAGAGACCCAGTACTTC
cdr3_aa: CASSLGHQETQYF

j_call: TRBJ1-3
v_call: TRBV18
clone_size: .
d_call: .
cdr3_nt: TGTGCCAGCTCACCGCAGGGGACTACGAACACCATATATTTT
cdr3_aa: CASSPQGTTNTIYF

j_call: TRBJ1-4
v_call: TRBV7-9
clone_size: .
d_call: .
cdr3_nt: TGTGCCAGCAGCTTAGTAGGGGGGCGCGGTGCTAATGAAAAACTGTTTTTT
cdr3_aa: CASSLVGGRGANEKLFF

j_call: TRBJ2-7
v_call: TRBV19
clone_size: .
d_call: .
cdr3_nt: TGTGCCAGTAGTATAGGGGGAAGCTCCTACGAGCAGTACTTC
cdr3_aa: CASSIGGSSYEQYF

j_call: TRBJ2-5
v_call: TRBV19
clone_size: .
d_call: .
cdr3_nt: TGTGCCAGTAGTATTGGGGACTACCAAGAGACCCAGTACTTC
cdr3_aa: CASSIGDYQETQYF

j_call: TRBJ1-3
v_call: TRBV7-2
clone_size: .
d_call: TRBD1
cdr3_nt: TGTGCCAGCAGCTTAAGGCGGACAGGTATAGACTCTGGAAACACCATATATTTT
cdr3_aa: CASSLRRTGIDSGNTIYF

j_call: TRBJ2-3
v_call: TRBV7-3
clone_size: .
d_call: .
cdr3_nt: TGTGCCAGCAGCTTAAGTCCAGGGTCAGATACGCAGTATTTT
cdr3_aa: CASSLSPGSDTQYF

j_call: TRBJ1-2
v_call: TRBV7-9
clone_size: few
d_call: .
cdr3_nt: TGTGCCAGCAGCTTAGATGGCAGGGAGAACTATGGCTACACCTTC
cdr3_aa: CASSLDGRENYGYTF

j_call: TRBJ1-2
v_call: TRBV10-3
clone_size: .
d_call: TRBD1
cdr3_nt: TGTGCCATCAGGCAGGGGGCGCATGGCTACACCTTC
cdr3_aa: CAIRQGAHGYTF

j_call: TRBJ1-5
v_call: TRBV21-1
clone_size: few
d_call: .
cdr3_nt: TGTGCCAGCACCCTCCCCCACGGTTATAGCAATCAGCCCCAGCATTTT
cdr3_aa: CASTLPHGYSNQPQHF

j_call: TRBJ2-7
v_call: TRBV18
clone_size: .
d_call: .
cdr3_nt: TGTGCCAGCTCCCCAGGGGTCCCCTACGAGCAGTACTTC
cdr3_aa: CASSPGVPYEQYF

j_call: TRBJ1-5
v_call: TRBV5-8
clone_size: .
d_call: .
cdr3_nt: TGTGCCAGCAGCTTGGAGGGGGGTCATCAGCCCCAGCATTTT
cdr3_aa: CASSLEGGHQPQHF

j_call: TRBJ2-5
v_call: TRBV6-5
clone_size: .
d_call: TRBD2
cdr3_nt: TGTGCCACCGGATCACGGACTAGCGGGAAAGGGACCCAGTACTTC
cdr3_aa: CATGSRTSGKGTQYF

j_call: TRBJ1-4
v_call: TRBV27
clone_size: .
d_call: .
cdr3_nt: TGTGCCAGCAGTTGGGACGGTTATAATGAAAAACTGTTTTTT
cdr3_aa: CASSWDGYNEKLFF

j_call: TRBJ1-1
v_call: TRBV19
clone_size: .
d_call: .
cdr3_nt: TGTGCCAGTAGTAGGATATGGTCATCAGCTTTCTTT
cdr3_aa: CASSRIWSSAFF

j_call: TRBJ2-7
v_call: TRBV27
clone_size: few
d_call: .
cdr3_nt: TGTGCCAGCAGTAGTCAGGGAATATACGAGCAGTACTTC
cdr3_aa: CASSSQGIYEQYF

j_call: TRBJ2-7
v_call: TRBV12-3/TRBV12-4
clone_size: .
d_call: .
cdr3_nt: TGTGCCAGCAGTTTAAAGCGATACTACGAGCAGTACTTC
cdr3_aa: CASSLKRYYEQYF

j_call: TRBJ1-2
v_call: TRBV14
clone_size: .
d_call: TRBD1
cdr3_nt: TGTGCCAGCAGCCCGTTGGGGACAGTTAACTATGGCTACACCTTC
cdr3_aa: CASSPLGTVNYGYTF

j_call: TRBJ2-3
v_call: TRBV4-3
clone_size: .
d_call: .
cdr3_nt: TGCGCCAGCAGCCTGGGGAAAGTAGATACGCAGTATTTT
cdr3_aa: CASSLGKVDTQYF

j_call: TRBJ1-2
v_call: TRBV29-1
clone_size: .
d_call: TRBD1
cdr3_nt: TGCAGCGTCGAGGAACAGGGGGCACCGCATGGCTACACCTTC
cdr3_aa: CSVEEQGAPHGYTF

j_call: TRBJ2-7
v_call: TRBV5-6
clone_size: once
d_call: TRBD1
cdr3_nt: TGTGCCAGCAGCTTTTACGGACAGGGGGCTGGCGAGCAGTACTTC
cdr3_aa: CASSFYGQGAGEQYF

j_call: TRBJ1-2
v_call: TRBV7-9
clone_size: .
d_call: TRBD1
cdr3_nt: TGTGCCAGCAGCGGAGAGGACAGGGGGGACTATGGCTACACCTTC
cdr3_aa: CASSGEDRGDYGYTF

j_call: TRBJ2-1
v_call: TRBV5-1
clone_size: .
d_call: .
cdr3_nt: TGCGCCAGCAGCTTGGCCGGGGTCAATGAGCAGTTCTTC
cdr3_aa: CASSLAGVNEQFF

j_call: TRBJ2-5
v_call: TRBV11-2
clone_size: .
d_call: .
cdr3_nt: TGTGCCAGCAAGGTTAGCAGGGGAGTAGGAGAGACCCAGTACTTC
cdr3_aa: CASKVSRGVGETQYF

j_call: TRBJ2-2
v_call: TRBV6-2/TRBV6-3
clone_size: .
d_call: .
cdr3_nt: TGTGCCAGCAGTTACTCGACCGAGCGGGCGAACACCGGGGAGCTGTTTTTT
cdr3_aa: CASSYSTERANTGELFF

j_call: TRBJ1-3
v_call: TRBV2
clone_size: .
d_call: TRBD1
cdr3_nt: TGTGCCAGCAGTGAGACAGGGGTGGTGATCGCCCTCTCTGGAAACACCATATATTTT
cdr3_aa: CASSETGVVIALSGNTIYF

j_call: TRBJ1-1
v_call: TRBV5-4
clone_size: once
d_call: TRBD1
cdr3_nt: TGTGCCAGCAGCTTGGGGACAGGGGACGGTCGGACTGAAGCTTTCTTT
cdr3_aa: CASSLGTGDGRTEAFF

j_call: TRBJ2-2
v_call: TRBV5-1
clone_size: .
d_call: TRBD1
cdr3_nt: TGCGCCAGCAGCCACAGCTTTCACACCAGGGGGCGCGTAGGCGGGGAGCTGTTTTTT
cdr3_aa: CASSHSFHTRGRVGGELFF

j_call: TRBJ1-2
v_call: TRBV5-4
clone_size: once
d_call: .
cdr3_nt: TGTGCCAGCAGCCCTGCTGGGAGGGTGGAGGGCTACACCTTC
cdr3_aa: CASSPAGRVEGYTF

j_call: TRBJ1-4
v_call: TRBV28
clone_size: .
d_call: .
cdr3_nt: TGTGCCAGCACCCTAGGGGATAGTGGGGATGAAAAACTGTTTTTT
cdr3_aa: CASTLGDSGDEKLFF

j_call: TRBJ2-2
v_call: TRBV11-3
clone_size: .
d_call: .
cdr3_nt: TGTGCCAGCAGCCCGGGGGTTTGGGGGACCGGGGAGCTGTTTTTT
cdr3_aa: CASSPGVWGTGELFF

j_call: TRBJ1-2
v_call: TRBV6-1
clone_size: .
d_call: .
cdr3_nt: TGTGCCAGCAGTGAAGAGGCAGGGGTAAACTATGGCTACACCTTC
cdr3_aa: CASSEEAGVNYGYTF

j_call: TRBJ2-7
v_call: TRBV5-3
clone_size: .
d_call: .
cdr3_nt: TGTGCCAGAAGGTCGTCTACTAGAACGTTCGACTTC
cdr3_aa: CARRSSTRTFDF

j_call: TRBJ2-1
v_call: TRBV7-8
clone_size: .
d_call: TRBD2
cdr3_nt: TGTGCCAGCAGCTTACTCCGCGCTAGCGGGAGGAATTACAATGAGCAGTTCTTC
cdr3_aa: CASSLLRASGRNYNEQFF

j_call: TRBJ2-2
v_call: TRBV5-1
clone_size: .
d_call: .
cdr3_nt: TGCGCCAGCAGCCACCCGGGGAACGGGGAGCTGTTTTTT
cdr3_aa: CASSHPGNGELFF

j_call: TRBJ1-6
v_call: TRBV6-5
clone_size: .
d_call: .
cdr3_nt: TGTGCCAGCAGTTACAGAGGGGACAATTCACCCCTCCACTTT
cdr3_aa: CASSYRGDNSPLHF

j_call: TRBJ1-1
v_call: TRBV5-4
clone_size: .
d_call: .
cdr3_nt: TGTGCCAGCAGCTTATCTGGGAGGGACACTGAAGCTTTCTTT
cdr3_aa: CASSLSGRDTEAFF

j_call: TRBJ1-2
v_call: TRBV30
clone_size: .
d_call: .
cdr3_nt: TGTGCCTGGAGTGTATCCCAGAACTATGGCTACACCTTC
cdr3_aa: CAWSVSQNYGYTF